Described below is a single T cell receptor (beta chain) sequence and its context. This sample was included in a study of OX40 agonist ivuxolimab in advanced cancers. Study context: Patients in dose escalation had liver, melanoma, kidney or head and neck cancers. Prior anti-PD-1, anti-PD-L1 or anti-CTLA-4 therapy was allowed; roughly 40% had some.

Germline CDR1 and CDR2: SGHRS and YFSETQ. Trimming stripped 2 bases from V and 6 bases from J, with 8 bases between. The CDR3 is 12 residues long. Here immunoSEQ multiplex PCR was the method, and the copy in TCRdb shows in-frame clones only, minus some. The sample shows tens of thousands of clones, around nine tenths of them seen only once. The sequence derives from an adult with an advanced solid tumor such as melanoma, head and neck, liver or kidney cancer. The genes are TRBV5-1 and TRBJ1-2, with no clear D. The material sequenced was CD4+ or CD8+ T cells sorted from blood, taken in a trial of the OX40 agonist ivuxolimab. CDR3 protein: CASSFKGDGYTF. CDR3 coding DNA: TGCGCCAGCAGCTTCAAGGGCGATGGCTACACCTTC.